The rows below give T cell receptor beta chains drawn from one sample of a study of response to subunit inactivated influenza vaccine. TCRdb re-derived calls from the RT-PCR reads in MiXCR, one entry per CDR3 protein. The repertoire includes about 780,000 distinct CDR3 sequences, less than 20% of them detected once, and about a tenth sits in the top ten. The sample in question was PBMCs from blood, obtained about 5 days after vaccination. These receptor sequences come from a man between 45 and 60 years old who received an inactivated influenza vaccine. CDR3s include the opening cysteine and the closing phenylalanine or tryptophan. Fields, in order: V gene, D gene, clone size, J gene, CDR3 protein, CDR3 DNA. The D gene is left open where the match is weak. Where a row states a size, it is once, few, many or the class of an expanded clone; other rows omit it.

TRBV29-1	-	-	TRBJ2-7	CSVTPTSIGSEQYF	TGCAGCGTGACCCCAACTAGCATCGGTTCCGAGCAGTACTTC
TRBV28	-	many	TRBJ2-7	CASSSGWSYEQYF	TGTGCCAGCAGTTCGGGGTGGTCCTACGAGCAGTACTTC
TRBV7-2	TRBD2	few	TRBJ2-3	CASSLVAGVDTQYF	TGTGCCAGCAGCTTAGTTGCGGGGGTGGATACGCAGTATTTT
TRBV12-3/TRBV12-4	TRBD1	many	TRBJ2-1	CASTLGQGARHEQFF	TGTGCCAGCACCCTCGGGCAGGGGGCTCGTCATGAGCAGTTCTTC
TRBV20-1	-	-	TRBJ2-6	CSARAESSGANVLTF	TGCAGTGCTAGAGCCGAAAGCTCTGGGGCCAACGTCCTGACTTTC
TRBV11-2	-	-	TRBJ2-7	CAFHFDSVGGRHRDYEQYF	TGTGCCTTCCACTTTGACAGTGTGGGAGGTAGACACCGGGACTACGAGCAGTACTTC
TRBV5-6	TRBD2	-	TRBJ2-1	CASSFYKREKDEQFF	TGTGCCAGCAGCTTTTATAAGCGGGAGAAGGATGAGCAGTTCTTC
TRBV4-3	TRBD2	-	TRBJ2-7	CASSQDLGLAGDIYEQYF	TGCGCCAGCAGCCAAGATCTCGGACTAGCGGGAGATATCTACGAGCAGTACTTC
TRBV18	-	-	TRBJ2-4	CASSPLSQGGMAKNIQYF	TGTGCCAGCTCACCGCTCTCGCAGGGCGGAATGGCCAAAAACATTCAGTACTTC
TRBV28	-	many	TRBJ2-5	CASSLRMTALWETQYF	TGTGCCAGCAGTTTAAGGATGACAGCCCTCTGGGAGACCCAGTACTTC
TRBV15	-	-	TRBJ2-5	CATSRDHRQETQYF	TGTGCCACCAGCAGAGATCACCGTCAAGAGACCCAGTACTTC
TRBV12-3/TRBV12-4	-	many	TRBJ2-1	CASSLSSESYNEQFF	TGTGCCAGCAGTTTAAGCTCGGAATCCTACAATGAGCAGTTCTTC
TRBV20-1	-	few	TRBJ1-4	CSARRRALDEKLFF	TGCAGTGCTAGGAGGAGAGCTTTAGATGAAAAACTGTTTTTT
TRBV5-1	-	few	TRBJ1-2	CASSLAARNVGYTF	TGCGCCAGCAGCTTGGCCGCCAGGAACGTGGGCTACACCTTC
TRBV7-2	-	few	TRBJ2-7	CASSSTASYEQYF	TGTGCCAGCAGCTCCACCGCCTCCTACGAGCAGTACTTC
TRBV6-5	TRBD2	-	TRBJ2-3	CASSYSTSGGTDTQYF	TGTGCCAGCAGTTACTCGACTAGCGGGGGGACAGATACGCAGTATTTT
TRBV9	-	few	TRBJ2-7	CASSEQGSDEQYF	TGTGCCAGCAGCGAACAGGGTAGCGACGAGCAGTACTTC
TRBV6-6	-	few	TRBJ2-7	CASSTPGDEQYF	TGTGCCAGCAGTACTCCGGGGGACGAGCAGTACTTC
TRBV9	-	many	TRBJ2-1	CASSVAGEPSGEQFF	TGTGCCAGCAGCGTAGCTGGGGAACCCTCTGGGGAGCAGTTCTTC
TRBV20-1	TRBD2	-	TRBJ2-1	CSARETSGRAGEQFF	TGCAGTGCTAGAGAAACTAGCGGGAGGGCTGGTGAGCAGTTCTTC
TRBV6-2/TRBV6-3	TRBD1	few	TRBJ1-1	CASSYQGVNTEAFF	TGTGCCAGCAGTTACCAGGGGGTGAACACTGAAGCTTTCTTT
TRBV6-2/TRBV6-3	-	-	TRBJ1-2	CASTARAGKESGRYTF	TGTGCCAGCACCGCCCGGGCCGGGAAAGAATCGGGGCGCTACACCTTC
TRBV10-3	TRBD2	few	TRBJ2-5	CAIRAGLARETQYF	TGTGCCATCAGAGCGGGACTAGCAAGGGAGACCCAGTACTTC
TRBV5-1	-	-	TRBJ2-7	CASSFVPTGAYEQYF	TGCGCCAGCAGCTTCGTCCCAACGGGGGCTTACGAGCAGTACTTC
TRBV12-3/TRBV12-4	-	-	TRBJ2-2	CASDLRRGNTGELFF	TGTGCCTCTGACCTGCGGAGGGGGAACACCGGGGAGCTGTTTTTT
TRBV12-3/TRBV12-4	-	-	TRBJ1-6	CASSRDHTPLHF	TGTGCCAGCAGCCGGGATCATACACCCCTCCACTTT
TRBV6-2/TRBV6-3	-	-	TRBJ2-7	CASSRLGLWSYEQYF	TGTGCCAGCAGTCGCCTGGGGTTGTGGTCCTACGAGCAGTACTTC
TRBV4-3	-	few	TRBJ2-7	CASSQTSLSAEQYF	TGCGCCAGCAGCCAGACTAGTTTGTCGGCCGAGCAGTACTTC
TRBV20-1	TRBD2	-	TRBJ2-3	CSASPSGSGDTQYF	TGCAGTGCTAGCCCTAGCGGGAGCGGAGATACGCAGTATTTT
TRBV19	TRBD2	-	TRBJ2-7	CASSTSGMTEQYF	TGTGCCAGTAGTACTAGCGGGATGACTGAGCAGTACTTC
TRBV4-1	-	-	TRBJ2-1	CASSQEWWSGGSSYNEQFF	TGCGCCAGCAGCCAAGAGTGGTGGTCCGGGGGAAGCTCCTACAATGAGCAGTTCTTC
TRBV5-1	-	few	TRBJ1-4	CASSLNPRTNEKLFF	TGCGCCAGCAGCTTGAACCCGCGGACTAATGAAAAACTGTTTTTT
TRBV19	TRBD1	-	TRBJ1-5	CASSTTGAPNQPQHF	TGTGCCAGTAGTACAACAGGGGCCCCAAATCAGCCCCAGCATTTT
TRBV15	TRBD1	-	TRBJ2-7	CATSPGQGLYEQYF	TGTGCCACCAGCCCGGGACAGGGGCTCTACGAGCAGTACTTC
TRBV20-1	TRBD2	-	TRBJ2-7	CSARAVGGLAGRTGTYEQYF	TGCAGTGCTAGAGCCGTGGGCGGACTAGCGGGACGAACCGGCACCTACGAGCAGTACTTC
TRBV6-5	-	-	TRBJ1-5	CASSIQRLGQYSNQPQHF	TGTGCCAGCAGTATACAGAGACTCGGACAGTATAGCAATCAGCCCCAGCATTTT
TRBV5-6	-	many	TRBJ2-1	CASSLGARGQFF	TGTGCCAGCAGCTTGGGGGCCAGGGGGCAGTTCTTC
TRBV15	-	few	TRBJ1-1	CATSREIGQPNTEAFF	TGTGCCACCAGCAGAGAAATTGGTCAGCCAAACACTGAAGCTTTCTTT
TRBV20-1	-	few	TRBJ2-7	CSVGTLTYEQYF	TGCAGTGTCGGGACACTTACCTACGAGCAGTACTTC
TRBV20-1	TRBD2	-	TRBJ2-3	CSARDYGLASGDTQYF	TGCAGTGCTAGAGATTACGGACTAGCGAGTGGAGATACGCAGTATTTT
TRBV7-9	-	few	TRBJ2-1	CASSLAGQGTWNEQFF	TGTGCCAGCAGCTTAGCGGGGCAGGGTACGTGGAATGAGCAGTTCTTC
TRBV20-1	-	-	TRBJ1-5	CSAREGSQPQHF	TGCAGTGCTAGAGAGGGTTCCCAGCCCCAGCATTTT
TRBV2	-	few	TRBJ2-1	CASQTEYNEQFF	TGTGCCAGCCAGACTGAATACAATGAGCAGTTCTTC
TRBV7-8	-	-	TRBJ2-5	CASSSEAQQTQYF	TGTGCCAGCAGCTCCGAGGCCCAGCAGACCCAGTACTTC
TRBV25-1	TRBD2	-	TRBJ2-7	CASQNMLAGAYEQYF	TGTGCCAGCCAGAATATGCTAGCGGGGGCCTACGAGCAGTACTTC
TRBV28	TRBD1	-	TRBJ2-5	CASSLLTGPKETQYF	TGTGCCAGCAGTTTATTGACAGGGCCGAAAGAGACCCAGTACTTC
TRBV6-2/TRBV6-3	TRBD1	few	TRBJ2-6	CASSSPPGQILSGANVLTF	TGTGCCAGCAGTAGCCCACCGGGACAGATCCTTTCTGGGGCCAACGTCCTGACTTTC